Detailed here is one TCR beta chain. The data are from a study of patients and donors after allogeneic stem cell transplantation. TCRdb redid the calling of the RT-PCR reads with MiXCR, one entry per CDR3 protein. In the table there are approximately 430,000 distinct CDR3 sequences, 16% of which are singletons. The specimen sequenced was blood, either unsorted or a sorted T cell fraction (not recorded which). This receptor was identified in a human donor who was either an allogeneic HSCT recipient or a stem cell or donor lymphocyte infusion donor (not recorded which). It is not recorded whose cells these are; they may come from a transplant donor.

The CDR3 reads CSARDLTSLTGELFF. The CDR3 nucleotides are TGCAGTGCTAGAGATCTAACCAGTCTCACCGGGGAGCTGTTTTTT. The J gene is TRBJ2-2, the V gene TRBV20-1; D uncertain. Deletions cut 0 bases from V and 4 bases from J, with 12 bases between. There are 15 residues in the CDR3. Germline loops: CDR1 DFQATT, CDR2 SNEGSKA (reference sequence).